This T cell receptor beta chain derives from a study of regulatory T cells in long-lasting Graves disease. Germline loops: CDR1 MDHEN, CDR2 SYDVKM. V was shortened by 9 bases and J by 1 base, with 6 bases between the two germline ends. The CDR3 sequence is 11 residues long. As for time point: persistent/refractory GD, antithyroid drugs over 5 years with positive TRAb. RNA from PBMCs was the source of the TCR library. This clonotype has a count of ten or more. Building the TCR beta libraries relied on iRepertoire HTBI primers, and CDR3 regions underwent Arm-PCR. TCRdb recomputed calls from the multiplex PCR reads with MiXCR, one row per CDR3 protein. The table includes 300,000 or so distinct CDR3 sequences, roughly a fifth detected once.

Sample: peripheral blood mononuclear cells (PBMCs), taken when the disease was refractory, from a patient treated with antithyroid drugs. This clonotype was sampled from a female donor with Graves disease. This chain links TRBV28 with TRBJ1-2, with no clear D. The CDR3 loop is CASQVNYGYTF. CDR3 nucleotide sequence: TGTGCCAGTCAGGTTAACTATGGCTACACCTTC.